The 9 T cell receptor beta chains below were found in one sample sequenced in a study of T cell responses to AZD1222 COVID-19 vaccine (dated by TCRdb to the early 2020s). The time point label for this specimen denotes: baseline before first vaccination. Library preparation employed the immunoSEQ multiplex PCR assay. TCRdb retrieved this table from immuneACCESS and kept in-frame rearrangements only. Not all clones are present; in checked studies, unresolved V genes account for under half, and no reason is known for the remainder. The sample profile shows approximately 140,000 clones; roughly 92% of them were found once. The top ten clones comprise 5.4% of the sample. Sample: peripheral blood, taken on day 0 of AZD1222 vaccination. All receptors derive from an adult in good health.

This chain uses TRBV28 with TRBJ1-2; TRBD1 is a possible D gene (6 bases). CDR3 size: 13 residues. Trimming removed 10 bases from V and 4 bases from J, with 16 bases in between. CDR1 is MDHEN and CDR2 is SYDVKM in the germline V gene. The CDR3 DNA reads TGTGCCACCAATGAGGGGGGATTCTATGGCTACACCTTC. Protein product: CATNEGGFYGYTF.

V usage is TRBV7-8 and J usage is TRBJ2-1; D remains unclear. The CDR3 has 14 residues. The V gene lost 4 bases and the J gene lost 5 bases, with 12 bases spanning the gap. CDR1 and CDR2 from the germline V gene are SGHVS and FQNEAQ. CDR3: CASSSDLWDNEQFF. The CDR3 DNA sequence: TGTGCCAGCAGCTCGGACCTCTGGGACAATGAGCAGTTCTTC.

The rearrangement uses TRBV28 and TRBJ2-7; maybe TRBD2 (5 bases). CDR1 and CDR2 (germline): MDHEN, SYDVKM. The CDR3 extends over 18 amino acids. Trimming took 2 bases from V and 3 from J, leaving 23 bases between them. This CDR3 reads CASSLIASRRRSNYEQYF. The CDR3 nucleotides are TGTGCCAGCAGTTTAATAGCGTCGCGGAGGCGGAGTAACTACGAGCAGTACTTC.

This clone appeared a single time. The gene calls are TRBV30 and TRBJ1-3, with TRBD1 identical over 8 bases. CDR3 length: 14 residues. Germline V gene lookup returns CDR1 GTSNPN and CDR2 SVGIG (reference sequence). V was pared by 5 bases and J by 0 bases, with 3 bases of the junction left unmatched. CDR3 residues: CAWDTGGSGNTIYF. In nucleotides, the CDR3 is TGTGCCTGGGATACAGGGGGCTCTGGAAACACCATATATTTT.

This clone appeared a single time. The chain uses TRBV6-2 or TRBV6-3 and TRBJ1-5, with D hard to call. V shed 4 bases and J shed 0 bases, with 4 bases lying between them. Germline CDR1 is MNHEY and CDR2 is SVGEGT. The CDR3 consists of 13 residues. As DNA, the CDR3 is TGTGCCAGCAGTTTAGATAGCAATCAGCCCCAGCATTTT. Amino acid sequence: CASSLDSNQPQHF.

This clone has a single count. This rearrangement joins TRBV7-6 to TRBJ2-3; the match to TRBD2 covers 10 bases. The V gene's germline CDR1 is SGHVS and CDR2 FNYEAQ. The CDR3 totals 16 residues. V lost 5 bases to trimming and J lost 5 bases; unmatched junction nucleotides: 10. The CDR3 is CASSLRAGGQGDTQYF. Written as DNA, the CDR3 is TGTGCCAGCAGCCTGCGAGCGGGGGGGCAGGGAGATACGCAGTATTTT.

This chain connects TRBV7-9 to TRBJ1-2; no definite D call. Per germline, CDR1 SEHNR and CDR2 FQNEAQ (reference sequence). V was clipped by 5 bases and J by 4 bases, with 11 bases between them. The CDR3 is made up of 13 amino acids. CDR3 protein: CASSRGWSYGYTF. Here the CDR3 DNA reads TGTGCCAGCAGCCGAGGATGGAGCTATGGCTACACCTTC.

V is TRBV5-5 and J is TRBJ1-1; no reliable D call. CDR1 is SGHKS, CDR2 YYEKEE, per germline (reference sequence). The CDR3 is made up of 13 amino acids. Trimming shortened V by 6 bases and J by 1 base, and 10 bases separated the two germline ends. The CDR3 DNA sequence: TGTGCCAGCACCCTAACAAGGAACACTGAAGCTTTCTTT. Its translation: CASTLTRNTEAFF.

This chain links TRBV6-1 with TRBJ2-3; 7 bases align to TRBD2. Germline V gene lookup returns CDR1 MNHNS and CDR2 SASEGT. This CDR3 contains 13 residues. Losses at the gene ends were 0 bases for V and 6 bases for J; bases not matched to a gene: 0. As DNA, the CDR3 is TGTGCCAGCAGTGAAGCGCGGGGGGATACGCAGTATTTT. It yields the protein CASSEARGDTQYF.